The clone carrying this T cell receptor beta chain appeared a single time. Primers: 60 Vbeta forward and 13 Jbeta reverse. The data were produced by immunoSEQ multiplex PCR, yet TCRdb's version contains in-frame clones alone and is incomplete. There are 35,000 to 50,000 clones in the sample; around 53% occur only once, and 5% to 6.5% lies in the top ten. Germline V CDR1 and CDR2: MNHNS, SASEGT. The germline V and J ends were trimmed by 6 bases and 5 bases, with 13 bases remaining between them. The CDR3 is made up of 13 amino acids. The entry originates in a study of cytomegalovirus exposure and HLA in healthy donors.

The J gene is TRBJ2-5, the V gene TRBV6-1, with D possibly being TRBD1 (6 bases). Sequencing used PBMCs. The TCR originated in a man aged 55 to 70 in good health and CMV-seronegative. CDR3 amino acids: CASSARGWETQYF. The CDR3 DNA follows: TGTGCCAGCAGCGCCAGGGGTTGGGAGACCCAGTACTTC.